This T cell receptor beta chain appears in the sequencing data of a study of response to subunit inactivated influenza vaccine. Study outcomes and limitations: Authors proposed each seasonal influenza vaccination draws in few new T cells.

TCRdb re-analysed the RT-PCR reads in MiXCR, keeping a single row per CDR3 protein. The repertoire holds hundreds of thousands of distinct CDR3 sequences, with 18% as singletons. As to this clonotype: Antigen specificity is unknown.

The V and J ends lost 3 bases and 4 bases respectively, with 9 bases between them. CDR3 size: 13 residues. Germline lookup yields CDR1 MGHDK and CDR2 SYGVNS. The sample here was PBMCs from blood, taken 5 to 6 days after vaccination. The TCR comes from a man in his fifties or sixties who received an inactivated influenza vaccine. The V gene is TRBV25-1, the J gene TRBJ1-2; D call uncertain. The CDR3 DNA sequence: TGTGCCAGCAGTGATCCCGGCGGCTATGGCTACACCTTC. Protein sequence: CASSDPGGYGYTF.